Below are 10 T cell receptor beta chains sequenced from a single sample in a study of CD8 T cells in ankylosing spondylitis. TCRdb used MiXCR to reprocess the 5' RACE reads, holding one entry per CDR3 protein. The top ten clones hold over 10% of a sample with 350,000 to 400,000 distinct CDR3 sequences, 20% to 25% of them seen once. Source material: blood, either unsorted or a sorted T cell fraction (not recorded which). These receptors were taken from a male donor with ankylosing spondylitis or in good health (not recorded which).

This clonotype showed up just a few times. The rearrangement links TRBV12-3 or TRBV12-4 to TRBJ2-7, with 8 bases fitting TRBD1. V shed 5 bases, J shed 4 bases, and the junction held 7 bases outside the gene matches. There are 14 residues in the CDR3. CDR3 nucleotides: TGTGCCAGCAGTAAGCAGGGGGCTAGATACGAGCAGTACTTC. It yields the protein CASSKQGARYEQYF.

The chain combines TRBV28 with TRBJ2-2; perhaps TRBD1 as D (6 bases). V lost 5 bases, J lost 0 bases, and 16 bases lay in between. Germline loops: CDR1 MDHEN, CDR2 SYDVKM. The CDR3 covers 17 residues. Here the CDR3 DNA reads TGTGCCAGCAGTCCCCGACAGGAGAAATCGAACACCGGGGAGCTGTTTTTT. This sequence encodes CASSPRQEKSNTGELFF.

The gene calls are TRBV25-1 and TRBJ2-7; D not resolved. Germline-derived CDR1 and CDR2 are MGHDK and SYGVNS. This CDR3 has 13 residues. V lost 4 bases and J 7 bases, leaving 14 bases between the germline ends. The CDR3 sequence is CASSGLDFGEQYF. CDR3 sequence (DNA): TGTGCCAGCAGTGGCCTGGATTTCGGGGAGCAGTACTTC.

The chain has TRBV5-1 and TRBJ2-3, with TRBD1 matching 12 bases. V shed 4 bases, J shed 4 bases, and the junction held 7 bases outside the gene matches. CDR3 size: 16 residues. The germline CDR1 and CDR2 sequences are SGHRS and YFSETQ. The DNA of the CDR3 is TGCGCCAGCAGCCCTGGGACAGGGGGCTTGGCAGATACGCAGTATTTT. The encoded protein is CASSPGTGGLADTQYF. The entire variable domain, with the rest obtained from reference TRBV5-1 and TRBJ2-3, is as follows: KAGVTQTPRYLIKTRGQQVTLSCSPISGHRSVSWYQQTPGQGLQFLFEYFSETQRNKGNFPGRFSGRQFSNSRSEMNVSTLELGDSALYLCASSPGTGGLADTQYFGPGTRLTVL.

The V call is TRBV5-4, the J call TRBJ2-1; a weak D match, TRBD2 (6 bases). CDR1 and CDR2 from the germline V gene are SGHNT and YYREEE (reference sequence). The CDR3 is 15 amino acids. The V end lost 1 base, the J end lost 4 bases, and 12 bases lay between the germline ends. CDR3 protein: CASSLPEGSYNEQFF. DNA for the CDR3: TGTGCCAGCAGCTTGCCGGAGGGGTCTTACAATGAGCAGTTCTTC.

This clonotype was detected only a few times. The rearrangement uses TRBV27 and TRBJ2-7; D is uncertain. The CDR3 length is 13 residues. The V end was cut by 4 bases, the J end by 5 bases, with 12 bases between. Germline CDR1 reads MNHEY; CDR2 reads SMNVEV (reference sequence). Here the CDR3 reads CASSSTNRHEQYF. The DNA for the CDR3 is TGTGCCAGCAGTTCCACTAACCGTCACGAGCAGTACTTC.

The sample holds many counts of this clonotype. The rearrangement joins TRBV27 to TRBJ2-7; D unresolved. CDR1 MNHEY and CDR2 SMNVEV come from the germline V gene (reference sequence). The CDR3 totals 9 residues. V was clipped by 8 bases and J by 3 bases, with 2 bases between them. The CDR3 loop reads CASGYEQYF. The CDR3 nucleotides are TGTGCCAGCGGCTACGAGCAGTACTTC.

This chain links TRBV5-1 with TRBJ1-3, with D uncertain. Germline V gives CDR1 SGHRS, CDR2 YFSETQ. Trimming left V 0 bases short and J 1 base short, with 5 bases between. CDR3 length equals 14 residues. CDR3 in amino acids: CASSLEGSGNTIYF. CDR3 sequence (DNA): TGCGCCAGCAGCTTGGAAGGATCTGGAAACACCATATATTTT.

The chain carries TRBV7-9 and TRBJ2-7; TRBD1 matches at 8 bases. V dropped 5 bases and J dropped 5; count of bases not matched to a gene: 8. This CDR3 region has 14 residues. The germline V gene has CDR1 SEHNR and CDR2 FQNEAQ (reference sequence). CDR3 in amino acids: CASSPRPDRDEQYF. The CDR3 DNA is TGTGCCAGCAGCCCCCGCCCGGACAGGGACGAGCAGTACTTC. The full variable domain, rest sourced from reference TRBV7-9 and TRBJ2-7, is DTGVSQNPRHKITKRGQNVTFRCDPISEHNRLYWYRQTLGQGPEFLTYFQNEAQLEKSRLLSDRFSAERPKGSFSTLEIQRTEQGDSAMYLCASSPRPDRDEQYFGPGTRLTVT.

The V call is TRBV7-9, the J call TRBJ2-3; 11 bases match TRBD1. The J segment lost 4 bases and the V segment lost 5 bases, leaving 5 bases of the junction unmatched. CDR1 is SEHNR, CDR2 FQNEAQ, per germline (reference sequence). The CDR3 runs to 15 residues. CDR3 residues: CASSKPGQGADTQYF. The CDR3, as DNA: TGTGCCAGCAGCAAACCGGGACAGGGGGCAGATACGCAGTATTTT.